This TCR beta chain appears in the sequencing data of a study of blood T cell repertoires in COVID-19. The junction had 1 base not matched to a gene; V was cut back by 0 bases and J by 0 bases. The germline CDR1 and CDR2 sequences are SGDLS and YYNGEE. This CDR3 region has 16 residues. A remark on this clone: Other nucleotide sequences in the sample specify the same CDR3.

Clones were sequenced by immunoSEQ multiplex PCR, and TCRdb holds only the in-frame ones, with some missing. The table has 130,000 to 150,000 clones, about 84% seen once. The TCR sequence derives from a man between 60 and 75 years old with active or convalescent COVID-19. The sample taken for sequencing was peripheral blood. The chain combines TRBV9 with TRBJ2-3; 10 nucleotides align to TRBD2. CDR3 nucleotide sequence: TGTGCCAGCAGCGTAGAACTAGCGGGAAGCACAGATACGCAGTATTTT. Translation: CASSVELAGSTDTQYF.